This T cell receptor beta chain was captured in a study of immune evolution from preneoplasia to lung adenocarcinoma. Data came from immunoSEQ multiplex PCR; TCRdb stores just in-frame clones and leaves some out. Among 4,500 to 7,000 clones listed, approximately 71% were seen once. Germline-derived CDR1 and CDR2 are MNHEY and SVGAGI. This CDR3 contains 15 residues. With V trimmed by 0 bases and J by 5 bases, 5 bases remained unmatched. This TCR was sampled from a person aged 80 or over with lung adenocarcinoma. V is TRBV6-5 and J is TRBJ2-7; the match to TRBD2 covers 9 bases. The sample comprised FFPE adjacent normal lung tissue. CDR3 loop: CASSYSSAGGHEQYF. The DNA for the CDR3 is TGTGCCAGCAGTTACTCCTCAGCGGGGGGCCACGAGCAGTACTTC.